In this sample, the clone carrying this T cell receptor (beta chain) turned up once. Its antigen is not known. CD4+ T cells from unexposed donors were obtained before the COVID-19 pandemic (2011-2018). CD4+ T cells were isolated from the cells after about ten days of culture. As cell numbers allowed, unexposed-donor CD4+ T cells faced SARS-CoV-2 S/N and four cold-coronavirus spikes. V shed 6 bases, J shed 7 bases, and the junction held 10 bases outside the gene matches. The CDR3 loop spans 14 amino acids. Germline-derived CDR1 and CDR2 are MNHEY and SVGAGI. The source of the sample is a study of CD4 T cells in relation to SARS-CoV-2 and coronaviruses. Study-wide points: Monoreactive clones expanded significantly more to SARS-CoV-2 than crossreactive clones did. Roughly 65% of donors had memory CD4+ clonotypes crossrecognizing SARS-CoV-2 and common cold coronavirus spike.

Sequencing was performed with immunoSEQ multiplex PCR; in TCRdb, only in-frame clones are kept and a portion is missing. The table records under 20,000 clones, about three quarters of them present only once. The chain combines TRBV6-5 with TRBJ1-1; 8 bases agree with TRBD1. Sequencing used CD4+ T cells from PBMCs, cultured in vitro. The receptor was derived from a human donor in good health. DNA for the CDR3: TGTGCCAGCAGCCACAGGGACAGGAAAGGTGAAGCTTTCTTT. Translated, it gives CASSHRDRKGEAFF.